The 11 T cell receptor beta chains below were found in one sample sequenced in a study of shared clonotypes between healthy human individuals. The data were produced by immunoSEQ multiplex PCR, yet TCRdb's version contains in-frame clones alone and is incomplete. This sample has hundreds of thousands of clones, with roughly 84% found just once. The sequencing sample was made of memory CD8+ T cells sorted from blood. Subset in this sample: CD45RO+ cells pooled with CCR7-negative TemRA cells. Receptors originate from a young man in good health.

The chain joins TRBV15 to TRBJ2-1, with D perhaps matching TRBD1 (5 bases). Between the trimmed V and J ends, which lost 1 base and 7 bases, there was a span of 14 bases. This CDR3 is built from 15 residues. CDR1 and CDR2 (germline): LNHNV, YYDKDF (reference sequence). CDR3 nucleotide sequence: TGTGCCACCAGCAGAGCCCCCGCAGGGTTAAATGAGCAGTTCTTC. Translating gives CATSRAPAGLNEQFF.

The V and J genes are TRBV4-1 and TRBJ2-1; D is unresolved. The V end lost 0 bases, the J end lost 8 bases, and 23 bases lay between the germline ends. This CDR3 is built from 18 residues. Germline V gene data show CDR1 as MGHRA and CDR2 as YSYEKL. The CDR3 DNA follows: TGCGCCAGCAGCCAAGATCCGCCTCAAACGCATTATTTCTATGAGCAGTTCTTC. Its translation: CASSQDPPQTHYFYEQFF.

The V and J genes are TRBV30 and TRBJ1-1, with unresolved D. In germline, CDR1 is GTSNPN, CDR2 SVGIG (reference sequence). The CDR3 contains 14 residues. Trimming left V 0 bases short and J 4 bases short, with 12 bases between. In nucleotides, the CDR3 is TGTGCCTGGAGTGTACTCACCCTGAGCACTGAAGCTTTCTTT. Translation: CAWSVLTLSTEAFF.

CDR3 loop: CASSRGTGEGYEQYF. CDR3 DNA: TGTGCCAGCAGCCGTGGGACAGGGGAAGGCTACGAGCAGTACTTC. The chain uses TRBV7-6 and TRBJ2-7; TRBD1 matches 10 bases. There are 15 residues in the CDR3. Germline lookup yields CDR1 SGHVS and CDR2 FNYEAQ. Losses at the gene ends were 5 bases for V and 3 bases for J; bases not matched to a gene: 7.

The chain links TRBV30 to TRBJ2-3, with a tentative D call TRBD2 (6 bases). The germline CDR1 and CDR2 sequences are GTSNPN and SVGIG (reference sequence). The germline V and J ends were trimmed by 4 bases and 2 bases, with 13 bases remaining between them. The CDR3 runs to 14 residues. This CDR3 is CAWTYGGVTDTQYF. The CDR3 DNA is TGTGCCTGGACATACGGCGGGGTCACAGATACGCAGTATTTT.

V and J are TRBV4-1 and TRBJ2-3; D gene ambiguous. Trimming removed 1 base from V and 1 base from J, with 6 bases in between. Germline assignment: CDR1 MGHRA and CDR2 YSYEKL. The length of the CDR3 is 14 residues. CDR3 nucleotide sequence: TGCGCCAGCAGCCAAGTTGGGGGCACAGATACGCAGTATTTT. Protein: CASSQVGGTDTQYF.

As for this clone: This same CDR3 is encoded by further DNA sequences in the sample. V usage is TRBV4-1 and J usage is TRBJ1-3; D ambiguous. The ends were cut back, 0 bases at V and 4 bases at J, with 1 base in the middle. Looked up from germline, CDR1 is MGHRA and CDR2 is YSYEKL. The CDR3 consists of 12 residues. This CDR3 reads CASSQEGNTIYF. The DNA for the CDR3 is TGCGCCAGCAGCCAAGAGGGAAACACCATATATTTT.

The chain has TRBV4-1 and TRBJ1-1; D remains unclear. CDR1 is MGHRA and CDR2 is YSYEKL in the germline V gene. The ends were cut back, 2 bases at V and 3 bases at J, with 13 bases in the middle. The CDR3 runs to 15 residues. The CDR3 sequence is CASSQSPVEDTEAFF. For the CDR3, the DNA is TGCGCCAGCAGCCAAAGCCCAGTGGAAGACACTGAAGCTTTCTTT.

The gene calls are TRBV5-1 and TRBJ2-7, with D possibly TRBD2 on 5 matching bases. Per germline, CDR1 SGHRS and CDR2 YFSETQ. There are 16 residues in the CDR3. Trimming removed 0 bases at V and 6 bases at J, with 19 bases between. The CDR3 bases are TGCGCCAGCAGCTTGGCCACCGTGATACGCCGGGGCGAGCAGTACTTC. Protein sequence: CASSLATVIRRGEQYF.

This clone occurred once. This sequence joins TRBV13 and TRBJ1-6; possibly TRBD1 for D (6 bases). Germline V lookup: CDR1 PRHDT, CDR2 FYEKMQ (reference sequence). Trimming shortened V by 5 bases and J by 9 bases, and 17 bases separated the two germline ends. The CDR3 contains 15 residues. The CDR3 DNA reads TGTGCCAGCAGCGTAATTGGTTGGGGGCGTTCACCCCTCCACTTT. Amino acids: CASSVIGWGRSPLHF.

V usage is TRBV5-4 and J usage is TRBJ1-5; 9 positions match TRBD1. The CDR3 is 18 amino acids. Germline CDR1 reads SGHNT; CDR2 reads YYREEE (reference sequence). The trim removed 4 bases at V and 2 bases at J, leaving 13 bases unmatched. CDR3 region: CASSVPGQGLRGNQPQHF. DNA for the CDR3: TGTGCCAGCAGCGTCCCGGGACAGGGATTAAGGGGCAATCAGCCCCAGCATTTT. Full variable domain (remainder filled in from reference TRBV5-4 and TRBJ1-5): ETGVTQSPTHLIKTRGQQVTLRCSSQSGHNTVSWYQQALGQGPQFIFQYYREEENGRGNFPPRFSGLQFPNYSSELNVNALELDDSALYLCASSVPGQGLRGNQPQHFGDGTRLSIL.